These T cell receptor beta chains were read from a single sample in a study of T cells in Graves' hyperthyroidism and ophthalmopathy. TCRdb processed the multiplex PCR reads anew with MiXCR; each CDR3 protein has one entry. The sample has about 700,000 distinct CDR3 sequences; around 15% are singletons. The sequencing sample was made of blood. These receptors all stem from a woman between 18 and 30 years old with Graves' hyperthyroidism. The CDR3 runs from the conserved cysteine through the conserved F or W. Each record gives: D gene, clone size, J gene, V gene, CDR3 protein, CDR3 DNA. D genes are given only for firm matches. Part of the rows lack a size; the others show once, few, many or a class for expanded clones.

-	-	TRBJ1-2	TRBV20-1	CSASGGVRNYGYTF	TGCAGTGCTAGTGGGGGGGTACGGAACTATGGCTACACCTTC
-	few	TRBJ2-1	TRBV10-3	CAISDSLSNEQFF	TGTGCCATCAGTGACTCTCTCTCCAATGAGCAGTTCTTC
TRBD1	many	TRBJ2-5	TRBV12-3/TRBV12-4	CASSTHDRGLVEETQYF	TGTGCCAGCAGCACACATGACAGGGGGCTCGTCGAAGAGACCCAGTACTTC
-	few	TRBJ2-1	TRBV7-9	CASVRLMDNEQFF	TGTGCCAGCGTCCGACTCATGGACAATGAGCAGTTCTTC
TRBD1	few	TRBJ1-2	TRBV7-9	CASSLQGAGDYGYTF	TGTGCCAGCAGCCTACAGGGGGCTGGGGACTATGGCTACACCTTC
TRBD1	few	TRBJ1-5	TRBV4-2	CASSQGLGQGRGPQHF	TGTGCCAGCAGCCAAGGTTTGGGACAGGGAAGGGGGCCCCAGCATTTT
TRBD1	few	TRBJ2-1	TRBV12-3/TRBV12-4	CASTPHRGLYNEQFF	TGTGCCAGCACCCCCCACAGGGGGCTATACAATGAGCAGTTCTTC
-	few	TRBJ1-5	TRBV12-3/TRBV12-4	CASSLASRAHPQHF	TGTGCCAGCAGTTTAGCGTCCAGGGCTCACCCCCAGCATTTT
TRBD1	few	TRBJ2-1	TRBV7-3	CASSRTGPTYNEQFF	TGTGCCAGCAGCCGGACAGGCCCAACCTACAATGAGCAGTTCTTC
-	many	TRBJ2-1	TRBV27	CASRQGTTFLRDEQFF	TGTGCCAGCAGGCAGGGGACTACCTTCCTGAGGGACGAGCAGTTCTTC
-	many	TRBJ1-2	TRBV2	CASSESPGVGYTF	TGTGCCAGCAGTGAATCGCCCGGAGTAGGCTACACCTTC
-	many	TRBJ1-1	TRBV14	CASSQDLITTGDEAFF	TGTGCCAGCAGCCAAGACCTAATAACGACAGGAGACGAAGCTTTCTTT
-	few	TRBJ2-5	TRBV7-8	CASSLDEGERYF	TGTGCCAGCAGCTTAGACGAGGGTGAAAGGTACTTC
-	few	TRBJ2-2	TRBV9	CASSPRSGVAGELFF	TGTGCCAGCAGCCCCCGCTCAGGGGTAGCCGGGGAGCTGTTTTTT
TRBD2	many	TRBJ2-3	TRBV11-2	CASSSRRTSGSGADTQYF	TGTGCCAGCAGCTCTAGGCGGACTAGCGGGAGTGGCGCAGATACGCAGTATTTT
TRBD2	many	TRBJ2-1	TRBV7-8	CASSLAPGLAGGLTTYNEQFF	TGTGCCAGCAGCTTAGCGCCGGGACTAGCGGGAGGCCTAACCACCTACAATGAGCAGTTCTTC
TRBD1	-	TRBJ2-5	TRBV6-1	CASSRDRDQETQYF	TGTGCCAGCAGTCGGGACAGGGACCAAGAGACCCAGTACTTC
-	few	TRBJ1-1	TRBV7-9	CASSPPGIQGTEAFF	TGTGCCAGCAGCCCCCCGGGGATCCAGGGCACTGAAGCTTTCTTT
-	many	TRBJ2-7	TRBV10-3	CAISAALMAGEQYF	TGTGCCATCAGTGCGGCACTAATGGCTGGCGAGCAGTACTTC
-	many	TRBJ2-7	TRBV30	CAWSFSGPYEQYF	TGTGCCTGGAGTTTCAGCGGGCCGTACGAGCAGTACTTC
-	many	TRBJ2-2	TRBV11-2	CASSGTRSGELFF	TGTGCCAGCAGCGGAACTAGGTCCGGGGAGCTGTTTTTT
-	-	TRBJ1-3	TRBV4-1	CASGQGRVFGSGNTIYF	TGCGCCAGCGGCCAAGGGAGGGTGTTTGGAAGTGGAAACACCATATATTTT
TRBD2	many	TRBJ2-5	TRBV11-1	CASSLPRTSGKADDSETQYF	TGTGCCAGCAGCTTACCACGGACTAGCGGGAAGGCCGATGATAGCGAGACCCAGTACTTC
TRBD1	-	TRBJ2-2	TRBV5-1	CASSSGQNRPGELFF	TGCGCCAGCAGCTCGGGACAGAATAGGCCCGGGGAGCTGTTTTTT
TRBD1	many	TRBJ1-1	TRBV12-3/TRBV12-4	CASSWTGTGGTTTFF	TGTGCCAGCAGTTGGACCGGGACAGGGGGCACGACGACTTTCTTT
TRBD1	many	TRBJ2-7	TRBV11-2	CASSFLGTGGGGEQYF	TGTGCCAGCAGCTTTCTGGGGACAGGGGGCGGAGGCGAGCAGTACTTC
-	-	TRBJ1-2	TRBV13	CASSLDGSPSPFYGYTF	TGTGCCAGCAGCTTAGATGGGAGCCCCAGCCCCTTTTATGGCTACACCTTC
TRBD1	few	TRBJ2-7	TRBV19	CASSSPRTGVSYEQYF	TGTGCCAGTAGTAGCCCGAGGACAGGCGTGTCCTACGAGCAGTACTTC
TRBD2	many	TRBJ2-2	TRBV12-3/TRBV12-4	CASRTSANTGELFF	TGTGCCAGCAGGACTAGCGCGAACACCGGGGAGCTGTTTTTT
TRBD1	-	TRBJ1-1	TRBV11-2	CASSLTGMGTEAFF	TGTGCCAGCAGCTTGACAGGGATGGGCACTGAAGCTTTCTTT
-	few	TRBJ1-2	TRBV29-1	CSATEGGGYGYTF	TGCAGCGCCACCGAGGGGGGGGGCTATGGCTACACCTTC
TRBD1	few	TRBJ1-6	TRBV5-1	CASSGTGQAGSPLHF	TGCGCCAGCAGCGGAACGGGACAGGCAGGTTCACCCCTCCACTTT
TRBD2	many	TRBJ2-1	TRBV2	CASRMTSGVYNEQFF	TGTGCCAGCAGGATGACTAGCGGGGTTTACAATGAGCAGTTCTTC
-	many	TRBJ1-1	TRBV28	CASSFRPSEAFF	TGTGCCAGCAGTTTTCGACCGTCGGAAGCTTTCTTT
-	-	TRBJ1-1	TRBV13	CASRPKAGNTEAFF	TGTGCCAGCAGGCCAAAGGCGGGGAACACTGAAGCTTTCTTT
-	-	TRBJ2-7	TRBV7-9	CASNFDPSYEQYF	TGTGCCAGCAACTTTGACCCCTCCTACGAGCAGTACTTC
-	-	TRBJ2-2	TRBV7-9	CASSQSRVTLGELFF	TGTGCCAGCAGCCAGTCGCGGGTAACACTGGGGGAGCTGTTTTTT
-	many	TRBJ2-1	TRBV20-1	CSAIRVSNEQFF	TGCAGTGCTATCCGGGTCAGCAATGAGCAGTTCTTC
-	many	TRBJ2-2	TRBV11-1	CASSVNLAPGELFF	TGTGCCAGCAGCGTAAACCTAGCGCCGGGGGAGCTGTTTTTT
-	-	TRBJ2-2	TRBV12-5	CASGAPQGYTGELFF	TGTGCTAGTGGTGCCCCACAGGGTTACACCGGGGAGCTGTTTTTT
TRBD1	few	TRBJ1-4	TRBV7-9	CASSHRGTNEKLFF	TGTGCCAGCAGTCACAGGGGTACCAATGAAAAACTGTTTTTT
-	many	TRBJ1-1	TRBV27	CASSLRRGLRVTEAFF	TGTGCCAGCAGTTTAAGACGAGGCCTTCGGGTCACTGAAGCTTTCTTT
TRBD1	few	TRBJ1-1	TRBV27	CASSFGSQGARTEAFF	TGTGCCAGCAGTTTCGGAAGTCAGGGGGCGCGAACTGAAGCTTTCTTT
-	few	TRBJ2-7	TRBV27	CASSLSRDAGEQYF	TGTGCCAGCAGTTTGTCCAGGGACGCCGGCGAGCAGTACTTC
-	few	TRBJ2-1	TRBV20-1	CSARSRRDPGGEQFF	TGCAGTGCTAGATCGCGGCGGGACCCCGGGGGTGAGCAGTTCTTC
-	many	TRBJ1-1	TRBV7-9	CASSLSPTATNTEAFF	TGTGCCAGCAGCTTATCCCCGACAGCCACGAACACTGAAGCTTTCTTT
TRBD2	many	TRBJ2-1	TRBV20-1	CSARDLQRLAGVGNNEQFF	TGCAGTGCTAGAGATCTCCAACGACTAGCGGGAGTGGGCAACAATGAGCAGTTCTTC
-	-	TRBJ1-6	TRBV4-1	CASSQERGFNSPLHF	TGCGCCAGCAGCCAAGAGAGGGGCTTTAATTCACCCCTCCACTTT